This T cell receptor beta chain was captured by sequencing in a study of blood T cell repertoires in COVID-19. This clone has only a few counts. Sequencing was performed with immunoSEQ multiplex PCR; in TCRdb, only in-frame clones are kept and a portion is missing. Of 300,000 or so clones listed, roughly 88% are singletons. In germline, CDR1 is MGHDK, CDR2 SYGVNS. Trimming cost V 3 bases and J 4 bases; bases outside gene matches: 8. The CDR3 extends over 15 amino acids. The sequence was collected from a woman between 50 and 59 years old with acute or convalescent COVID-19. Sequencing input: peripheral blood. V usage is TRBV25-1 and J usage is TRBJ1-1; 7 positions match TRBD1. CDR3 amino acids: CASSDTRQGGTEAFF. CDR3 nucleotides: TGTGCCAGCAGTGACACCAGACAGGGAGGCACTGAAGCTTTCTTT. Full variable domain (remainder filled in from reference TRBV25-1 and TRBJ1-1): EADIYQTPRYLVIGTGKKITLECSQTMGHDKMYWYQQDPGMELHLIHYSYGVNSTEKGDLSSESTVSRIRTEHFPLTLESARPSHTSQYLCASSDTRQGGTEAFFGQGTRLTVV.